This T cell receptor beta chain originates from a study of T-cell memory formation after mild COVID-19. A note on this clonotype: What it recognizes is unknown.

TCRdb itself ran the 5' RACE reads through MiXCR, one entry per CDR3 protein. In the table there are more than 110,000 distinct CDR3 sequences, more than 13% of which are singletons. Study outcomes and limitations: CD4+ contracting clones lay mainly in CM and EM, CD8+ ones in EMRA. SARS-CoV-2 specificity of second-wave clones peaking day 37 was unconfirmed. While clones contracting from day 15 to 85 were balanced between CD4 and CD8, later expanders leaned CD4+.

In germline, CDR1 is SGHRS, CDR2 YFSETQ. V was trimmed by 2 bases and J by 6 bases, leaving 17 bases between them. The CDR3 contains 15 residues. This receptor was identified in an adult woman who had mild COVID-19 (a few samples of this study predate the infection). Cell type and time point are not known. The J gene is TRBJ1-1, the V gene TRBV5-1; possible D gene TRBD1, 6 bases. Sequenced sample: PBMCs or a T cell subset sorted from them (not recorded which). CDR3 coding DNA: TGCGCCAGCAGCTTCGTAGCTGGACAGCTCCCTGAAGCTTTCTTT. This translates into CASSFVAGQLPEAFF.